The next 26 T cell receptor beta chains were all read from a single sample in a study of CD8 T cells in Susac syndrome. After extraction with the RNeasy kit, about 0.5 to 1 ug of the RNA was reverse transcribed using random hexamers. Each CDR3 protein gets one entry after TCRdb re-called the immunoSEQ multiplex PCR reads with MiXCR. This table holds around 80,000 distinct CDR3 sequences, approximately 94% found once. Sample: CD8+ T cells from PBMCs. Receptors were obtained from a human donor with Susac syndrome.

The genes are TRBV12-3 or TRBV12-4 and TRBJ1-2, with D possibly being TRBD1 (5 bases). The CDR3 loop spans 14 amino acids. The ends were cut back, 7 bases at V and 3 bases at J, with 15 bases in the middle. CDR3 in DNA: TGTGCCAGCAAAGTGACAGATGCCGACTATGGCTACACCTTC. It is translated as CASKVTDADYGYTF.

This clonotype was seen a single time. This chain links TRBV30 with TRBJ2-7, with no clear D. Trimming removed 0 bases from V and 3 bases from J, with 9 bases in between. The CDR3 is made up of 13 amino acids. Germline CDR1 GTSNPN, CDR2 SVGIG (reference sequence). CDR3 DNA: TGTGCCTGGAGTGTATCGTTGTACTACGAGCAGTACTTC. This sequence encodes CAWSVSLYYEQYF. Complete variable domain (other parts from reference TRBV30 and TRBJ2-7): SQTIHQWPATLVQPVGSPLSLECTVEGTSNPNLYWYRQAAGRGLQLLFYSVGIGQISSEVPQNLSASRPQDRQFILSSKKLLLSDSGFYLCAWSVSLYYEQYFGPGTRLTVT.

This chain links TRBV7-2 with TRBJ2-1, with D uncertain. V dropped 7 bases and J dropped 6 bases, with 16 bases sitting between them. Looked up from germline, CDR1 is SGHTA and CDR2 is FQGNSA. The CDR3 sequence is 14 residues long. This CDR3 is CASNRRLPSNEQFF. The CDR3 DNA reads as TGTGCCAGCAACCGCCGGCTGCCCTCCAATGAGCAGTTCTTC.

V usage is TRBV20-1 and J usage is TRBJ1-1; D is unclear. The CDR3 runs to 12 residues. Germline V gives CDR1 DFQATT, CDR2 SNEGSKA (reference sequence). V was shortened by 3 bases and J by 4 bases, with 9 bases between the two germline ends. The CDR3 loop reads CSASLLGTEAFF. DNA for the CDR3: TGCAGTGCTAGCCTTTTGGGCACTGAAGCTTTCTTT.

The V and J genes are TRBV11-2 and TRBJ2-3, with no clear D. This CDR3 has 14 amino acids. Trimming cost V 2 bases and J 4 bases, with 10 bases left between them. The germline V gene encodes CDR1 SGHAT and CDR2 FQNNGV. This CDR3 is CASSLFPWADTQYF. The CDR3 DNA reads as TGTGCCAGCAGCTTATTCCCTTGGGCAGATACGCAGTATTTT.

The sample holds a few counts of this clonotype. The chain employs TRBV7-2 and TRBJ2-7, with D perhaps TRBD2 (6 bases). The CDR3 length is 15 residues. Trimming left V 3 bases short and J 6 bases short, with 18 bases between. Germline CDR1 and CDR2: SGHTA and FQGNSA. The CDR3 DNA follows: TGTGCCAGCAGCTTTCCGGGACTGTACTTTGGCGAGCAGTACTTC. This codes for CASSFPGLYFGEQYF.

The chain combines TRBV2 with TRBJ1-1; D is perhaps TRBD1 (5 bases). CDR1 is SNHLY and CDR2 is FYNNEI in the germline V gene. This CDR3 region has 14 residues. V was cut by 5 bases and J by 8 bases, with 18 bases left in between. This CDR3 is CASSPYRDGTEAFF. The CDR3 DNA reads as TGTGCCAGCAGTCCTTATAGAGACGGGACGGAAGCTTTCTTT.

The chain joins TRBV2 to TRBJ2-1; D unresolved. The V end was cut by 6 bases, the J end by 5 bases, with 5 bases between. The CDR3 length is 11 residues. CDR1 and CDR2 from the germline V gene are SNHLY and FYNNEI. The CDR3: CASRAHNEQFF. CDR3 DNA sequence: TGTGCCAGCAGAGCACACAATGAGCAGTTCTTC.

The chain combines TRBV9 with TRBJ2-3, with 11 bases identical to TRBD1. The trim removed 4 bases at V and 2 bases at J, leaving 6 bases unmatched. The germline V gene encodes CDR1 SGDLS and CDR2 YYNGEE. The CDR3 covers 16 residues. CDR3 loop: CASSPRDRGFTDTQYF. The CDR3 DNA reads TGTGCCAGCAGCCCCCGGGACAGGGGGTTCACAGATACGCAGTATTTT.

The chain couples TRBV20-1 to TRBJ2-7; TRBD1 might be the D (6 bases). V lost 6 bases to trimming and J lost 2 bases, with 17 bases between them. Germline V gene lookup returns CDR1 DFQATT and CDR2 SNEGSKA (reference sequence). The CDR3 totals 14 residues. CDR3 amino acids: CSASPGQRAYEQYF. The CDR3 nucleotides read TGCAGTGCAAGTCCCGGACAGCGAGCCTACGAGCAGTACTTC.

DNA for the CDR3: TGCAGTGCTAGACCTAGCGGCCCGGGGGGAGAGACCCAGTACTTC. As protein: CSARPSGPGGETQYF. The rearrangement joins TRBV20-1 to TRBJ2-5, with 7 bases identical to TRBD2. J was trimmed by 4 bases and V by 2 bases; bases with no gene match: 10. The CDR3 is 15 amino acids. The germline gives CDR1 DFQATT, CDR2 SNEGSKA (reference sequence).

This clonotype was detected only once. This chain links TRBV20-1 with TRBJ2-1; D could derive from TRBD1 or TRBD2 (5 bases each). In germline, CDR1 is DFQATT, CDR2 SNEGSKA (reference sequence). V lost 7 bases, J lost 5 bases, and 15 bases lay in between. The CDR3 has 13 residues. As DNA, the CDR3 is TGCAGTGTTACGGGGACGAACGACAATGAGCAGTTCTTC. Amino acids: CSVTGTNDNEQFF.

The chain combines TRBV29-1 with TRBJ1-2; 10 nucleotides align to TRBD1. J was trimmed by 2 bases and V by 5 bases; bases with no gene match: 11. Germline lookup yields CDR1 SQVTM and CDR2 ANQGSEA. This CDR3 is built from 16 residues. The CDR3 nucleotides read TGCAGCGTTCCTATTAGGGCGGACAGGGGGAACTATGGCTACACCTTC. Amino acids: CSVPIRADRGNYGYTF.

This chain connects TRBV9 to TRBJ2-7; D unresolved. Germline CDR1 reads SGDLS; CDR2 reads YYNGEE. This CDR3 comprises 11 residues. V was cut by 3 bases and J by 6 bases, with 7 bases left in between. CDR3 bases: TGTGCCAGCAGCGCCGGGTTCGAGCAGTACTTC. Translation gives CASSAGFEQYF.

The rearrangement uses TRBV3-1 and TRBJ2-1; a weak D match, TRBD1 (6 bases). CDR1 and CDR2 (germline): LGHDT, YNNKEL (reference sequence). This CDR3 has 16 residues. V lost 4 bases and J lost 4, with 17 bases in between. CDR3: CASSRRSGTLYNEQFF. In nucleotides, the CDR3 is TGTGCCAGCAGCCGAAGGTCCGGGACACTTTACAATGAGCAGTTCTTC.

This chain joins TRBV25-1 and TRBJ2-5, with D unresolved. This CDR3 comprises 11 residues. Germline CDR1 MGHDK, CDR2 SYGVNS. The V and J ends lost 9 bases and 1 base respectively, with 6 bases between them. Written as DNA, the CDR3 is TGTGCCAGTCGGATCCAAGAGACCCAGTACTTC. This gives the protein CASRIQETQYF.

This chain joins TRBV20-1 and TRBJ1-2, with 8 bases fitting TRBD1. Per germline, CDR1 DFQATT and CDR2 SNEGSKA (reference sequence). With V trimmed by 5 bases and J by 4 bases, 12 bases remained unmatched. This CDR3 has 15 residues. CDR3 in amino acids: CSAHAGQGAIYGYTF. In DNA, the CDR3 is TGCAGTGCTCACGCAGGGCAGGGGGCAATCTATGGCTACACCTTC.

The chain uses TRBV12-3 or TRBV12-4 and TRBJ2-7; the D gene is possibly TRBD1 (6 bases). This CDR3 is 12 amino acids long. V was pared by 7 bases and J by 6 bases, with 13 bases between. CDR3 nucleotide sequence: TGTGCCAGCATGGGGGCCCTTCGCGAGCAGTACTTC. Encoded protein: CASMGALREQYF.

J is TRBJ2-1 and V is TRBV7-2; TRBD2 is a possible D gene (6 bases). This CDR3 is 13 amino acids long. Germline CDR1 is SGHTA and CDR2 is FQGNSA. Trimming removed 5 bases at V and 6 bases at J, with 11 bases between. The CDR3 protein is CASSETSTNEQFF. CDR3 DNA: TGTGCCAGCAGCGAGACTAGTACCAATGAGCAGTTCTTC.

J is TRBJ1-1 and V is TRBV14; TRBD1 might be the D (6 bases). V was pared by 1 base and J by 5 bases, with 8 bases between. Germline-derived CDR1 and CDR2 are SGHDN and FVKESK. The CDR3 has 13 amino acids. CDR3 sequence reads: CASSQGGRTEAFF. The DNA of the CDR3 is TGTGCCAGCAGCCAAGGGGGGCGAACTGAAGCTTTCTTT. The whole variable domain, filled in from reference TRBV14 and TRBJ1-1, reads EAGVTQFPSHSVIEKGQTVTLRCDPISGHDNLYWYRRVMGKEIKFLLHFVKESKQDESGMPNNRFLAERTGGTYSTLKVQPAELEDSGVYFCASSQGGRTEAFFGQGTRLTVV.

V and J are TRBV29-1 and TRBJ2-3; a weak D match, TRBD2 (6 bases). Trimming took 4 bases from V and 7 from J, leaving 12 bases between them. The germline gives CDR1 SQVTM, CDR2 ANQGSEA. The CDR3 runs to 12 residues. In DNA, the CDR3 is TGCAGCGTTGTAGGGAGGCCGAATACGCAGTATTTT. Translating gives CSVVGRPNTQYF.

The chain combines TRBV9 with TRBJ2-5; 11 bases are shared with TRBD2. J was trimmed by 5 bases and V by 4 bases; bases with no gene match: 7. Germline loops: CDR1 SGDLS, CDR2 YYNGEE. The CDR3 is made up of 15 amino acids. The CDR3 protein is CASSLSGGAEETQYF. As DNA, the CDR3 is TGTGCCAGCAGCCTTAGCGGGGGGGCCGAGGAGACCCAGTACTTC.

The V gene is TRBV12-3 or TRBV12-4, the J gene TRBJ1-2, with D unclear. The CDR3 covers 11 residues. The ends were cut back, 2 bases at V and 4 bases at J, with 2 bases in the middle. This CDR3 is CASSLIYGYTF. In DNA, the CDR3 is TGTGCCAGCAGTTTAATCTATGGCTACACCTTC.

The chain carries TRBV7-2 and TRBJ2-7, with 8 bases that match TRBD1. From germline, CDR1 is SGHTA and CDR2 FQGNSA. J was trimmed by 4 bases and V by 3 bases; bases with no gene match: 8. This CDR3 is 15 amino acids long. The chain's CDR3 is CASSFHLDRVYEQYF. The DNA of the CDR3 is TGTGCCAGCAGCTTTCACCTGGACAGGGTGTACGAGCAGTACTTC.

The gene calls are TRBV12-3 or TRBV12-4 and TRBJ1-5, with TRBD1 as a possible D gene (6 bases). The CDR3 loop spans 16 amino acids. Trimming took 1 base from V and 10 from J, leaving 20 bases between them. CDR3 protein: CASSLGRGSWTGPQHF. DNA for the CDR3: TGTGCCAGCAGTTTAGGCAGGGGATCCTGGACTGGACCCCAGCATTTT.

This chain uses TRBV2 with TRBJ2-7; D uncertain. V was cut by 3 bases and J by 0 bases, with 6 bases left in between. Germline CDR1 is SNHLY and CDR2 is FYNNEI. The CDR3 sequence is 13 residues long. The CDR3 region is CASSDRASYEQYF. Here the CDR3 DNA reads TGTGCCAGCAGTGACCGGGCCTCCTACGAGCAGTACTTC.